This T cell receptor (beta chain) was identified in a study of blood T cell repertoires in COVID-19. Study details: T cells, B-cell-depleted T cells, or PBMCs provided the cDNA or gDNA that served as material.

V was trimmed by 6 bases and J by 7 bases, leaving 10 bases between them. The CDR3 totals 12 residues. Repertoires were generated with immunoSEQ multiplex PCR, while TCRdb's copy carries only in-frame clones and drops some. The table records 100,000 to 150,000 clones, approximately 89% of them present only once. The sequenced sample was peripheral blood. V is TRBV12-3 or TRBV12-4 and J is TRBJ2-1, with TRBD1 as a possible D gene (5 bases). This sequence was found in a man aged 45-65 years with acute or convalescent COVID-19. The CDR3 bases are TGTGCCAGCAGGAGCAGGGCGAATGAGCAGTTCTTC. Amino acids: CASRSRANEQFF.